The 5 T cell receptor beta chains presented below share a single source sample, sequenced in a study of T cells in Graves' hyperthyroidism and ophthalmopathy. It was RNA transcripts that yielded the amplified TCR beta CDR3 regions. The HTBI primer set drove a first-round RT-PCR of the TCR CDR3. TCRdb analysed the multiplex PCR reads with MiXCR anew, one entry per CDR3 protein. The sample lists under 450,000 distinct CDR3 sequences, around a sixth seen once, with roughly 8% in the top ten. The material sequenced was blood. These receptors all stem from a woman between 18 and 29 years old with Graves' hyperthyroidism.

This clonotype was seen many times. This rearrangement joins TRBV28 to TRBJ2-6; TRBD2 matches 9 bases. Losses at the gene ends were 7 bases for V and 1 base for J; bases not matched to a gene: 11. The CDR3 spans 18 residues. CDR1 and CDR2 from the germline V gene are MDHEN and SYDVKM. The CDR3 here is CASTPASGASSGANVLTF. In nucleotides, the CDR3 is TGTGCCAGCACTCCTGCTAGCGGGGCCTCTTCTGGGGCCAACGTCCTGACTTTC.

In its sample, this clonotype was seen a few times. The chain combines TRBV18 with TRBJ2-7; D call uncertain. Germline V gene sequence: CDR1 KGHSH, CDR2 LQKENI. The CDR3 has 18 amino acids. V lost 2 bases to trimming and J lost 1 base, with 21 bases between them. As DNA, the CDR3 is TGTGCCAGCTCACCATTTCTGAGCCCGCACTACTCTTCCTACGAGCAGTACTTC. Translation: CASSPFLSPHYSSYEQYF.

This clonotype was detected a few times. The chain employs TRBV15 and TRBJ2-3; the D gene is possibly TRBD2 (7 bases). V was cut by 3 bases and J by 4 bases, with 20 bases left in between. Germline V gene sequence: CDR1 LNHNV, CDR2 YYDKDF (reference sequence). The CDR3 sequence is 17 residues long. DNA for the CDR3: TGTGCCACCAGCAGCACCCTGGCAGGGAGGGGGTCAGATACGCAGTATTTT. It codes for CATSSTLAGRGSDTQYF. The whole variable domain, remainder taken from reference TRBV15 and TRBJ2-3, is DAMVIQNPRYQVTQFGKPVTLSCSQTLNHNVMYWYQQKSSQAPKLLFHYYDKDFNNEADTPDNFQSRRPNTSFCFLDIRSPGLGDTAMYLCATSSTLAGRGSDTQYFGPGTRLTVL.

This clonotype was seen ten or more times. The CDR3 DNA sequence: TGCGCCAGCAGTGGGGACGTGAACACTGAAGCTTTCTTT. This codes for CASSGDVNTEAFF. This chain links TRBV10-1 with TRBJ1-1; TRBD1 might be the D (5 bases). The CDR3 covers 13 residues. The V and J ends lost 4 bases and 0 bases respectively, with 6 bases between them. CDR1 and CDR2 (germline): WNHNN, SYGVQD (reference sequence).

This chain joins TRBV5-1 and TRBJ2-6; no firm D call. From germline, CDR1 is SGHRS and CDR2 YFSETQ. The V and J ends lost 4 bases and 2 bases respectively, with 13 bases between them. This CDR3 is built from 16 residues. DNA for the CDR3: TGCGCCAGCAGCCCCGCGGCAGGCCCTGGGGCCAACGTCCTGACTTTC. It is translated as CASSPAAGPGANVLTF. Full variable domain (outside the CDR3, taken from reference TRBV5-1 and TRBJ2-6): KAGVTQTPRYLIKTRGQQVTLSCSPISGHRSVSWYQQTPGQGLQFLFEYFSETQRNKGNFPGRFSGRQFSNSRSEMNVSTLELGDSALYLCASSPAAGPGANVLTFGAGSRLTVL.